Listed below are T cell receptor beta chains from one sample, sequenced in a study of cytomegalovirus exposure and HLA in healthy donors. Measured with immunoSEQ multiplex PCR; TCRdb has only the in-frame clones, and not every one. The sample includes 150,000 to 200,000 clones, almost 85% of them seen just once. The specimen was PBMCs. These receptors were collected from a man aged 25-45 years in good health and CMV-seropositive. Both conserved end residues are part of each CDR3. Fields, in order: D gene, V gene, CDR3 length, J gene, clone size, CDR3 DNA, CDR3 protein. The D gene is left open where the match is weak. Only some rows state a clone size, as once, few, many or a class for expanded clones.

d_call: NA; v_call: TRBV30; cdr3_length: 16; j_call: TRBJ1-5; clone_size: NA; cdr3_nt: TGTGCCTGGAGTGAGGGGATCGTTTATAGCAATCAGCCCCAGCATTTT; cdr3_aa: CAWSEGIVYSNQPQHF
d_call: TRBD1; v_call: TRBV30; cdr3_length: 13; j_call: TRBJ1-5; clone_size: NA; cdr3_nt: TGTGCCTGGACCCCCGGGACAGGGCAGCCCCAGCATTTT; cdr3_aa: CAWTPGTGQPQHF
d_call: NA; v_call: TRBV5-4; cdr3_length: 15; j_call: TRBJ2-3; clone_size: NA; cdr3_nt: TGTGCCAGCAGATCGACAGGGACTAGCACAGATACGCAGTATTTT; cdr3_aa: CASRSTGTSTDTQYF
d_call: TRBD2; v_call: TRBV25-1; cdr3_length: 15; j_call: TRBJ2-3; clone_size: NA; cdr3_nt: TGTGCCAGCAGTGAAGGACTAGCGGGAGCAGATACGCAGTATTTT; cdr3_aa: CASSEGLAGADTQYF
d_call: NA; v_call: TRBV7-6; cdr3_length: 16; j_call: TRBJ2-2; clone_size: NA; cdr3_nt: TGTGCCAGCAGCTTAGCTATCTCCTACGGAGGGGGGGAGCTGTTTTTT; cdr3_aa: CASSLAISYGGGELFF
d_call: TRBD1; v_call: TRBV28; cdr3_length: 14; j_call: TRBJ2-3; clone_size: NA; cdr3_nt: TGTGCCAGCAGTGCCGGGACAGTTACAGATACGCAGTATTTT; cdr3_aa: CASSAGTVTDTQYF
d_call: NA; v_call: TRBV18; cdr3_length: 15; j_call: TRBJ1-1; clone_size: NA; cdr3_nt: TGTGCCAGCTCACCCGGAGCGGGCACGGGCACTGAAGCTTTCTTT; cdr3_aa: CASSPGAGTGTEAFF
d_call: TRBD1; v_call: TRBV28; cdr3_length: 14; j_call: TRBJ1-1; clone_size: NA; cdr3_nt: TGTGCCAGCATCTACAGGGGGAGTGGGGAGGAAGCTTTCTTT; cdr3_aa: CASIYRGSGEEAFF
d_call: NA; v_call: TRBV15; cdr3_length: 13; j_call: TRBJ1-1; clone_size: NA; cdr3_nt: TGTGCCACCAGCAGTGACTTTGACACTGAAGCTTTCTTT; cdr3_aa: CATSSDFDTEAFF
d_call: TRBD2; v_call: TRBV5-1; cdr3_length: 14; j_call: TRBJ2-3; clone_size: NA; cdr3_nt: TGCGCCAGCAGCGTTAGCGGGGGGGAAGATACGCAGTATTTT; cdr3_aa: CASSVSGGEDTQYF
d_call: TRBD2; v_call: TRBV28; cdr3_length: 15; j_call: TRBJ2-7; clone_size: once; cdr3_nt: TGTGCCAGCAGTGAATCTAGCGGGAGTATCTGGGAGCAGTACTTC; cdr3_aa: CASSESSGSIWEQYF
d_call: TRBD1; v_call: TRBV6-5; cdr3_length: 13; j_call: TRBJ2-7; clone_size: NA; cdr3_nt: TGTGCCAGCAGTCCAGGACAGGGAAACGAGCAGTACTTC; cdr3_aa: CASSPGQGNEQYF
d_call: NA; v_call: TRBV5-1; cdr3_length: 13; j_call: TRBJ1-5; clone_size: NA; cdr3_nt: TGCGCCAGCAGGGAGGGAGGGAATCAGCCCCAGCATTTT; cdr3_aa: CASREGGNQPQHF
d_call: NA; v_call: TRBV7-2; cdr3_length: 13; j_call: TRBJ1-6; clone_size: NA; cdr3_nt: TGTGCCAGCAGCCCGGGAACCGATTCACCCCTCCACTTT; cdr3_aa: CASSPGTDSPLHF
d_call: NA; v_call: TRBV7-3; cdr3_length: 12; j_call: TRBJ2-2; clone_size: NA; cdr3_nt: TGTGCCAGCAGCTTAGAGGGCGGGGAGCTGTTTTTT; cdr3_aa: CASSLEGGELFF
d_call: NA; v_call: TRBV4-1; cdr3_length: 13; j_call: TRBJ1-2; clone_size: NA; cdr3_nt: TGCGCCAGCAGCCACTCAGGGGCAGGCGGCTACACCTTC; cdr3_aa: CASSHSGAGGYTF
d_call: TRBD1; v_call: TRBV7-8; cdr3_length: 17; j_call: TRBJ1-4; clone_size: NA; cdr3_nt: TGTGCCAGCAGCTTAGAAGACAGGGGATTAACTAATGAAAAACTGTTTTTT; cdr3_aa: CASSLEDRGLTNEKLFF
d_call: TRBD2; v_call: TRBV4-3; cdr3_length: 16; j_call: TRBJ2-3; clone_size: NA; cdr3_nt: TGCGCCAGCAGCCGCGGGGGGGAATTCTTCACAGATACGCAGTATTTT; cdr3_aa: CASSRGGEFFTDTQYF
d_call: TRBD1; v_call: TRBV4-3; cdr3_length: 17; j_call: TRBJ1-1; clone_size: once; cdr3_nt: TGCGCCAGCAGCCAAGATAGGGCGACAGGGGGTAACACTGAAGCTTTCTTT; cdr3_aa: CASSQDRATGGNTEAFF
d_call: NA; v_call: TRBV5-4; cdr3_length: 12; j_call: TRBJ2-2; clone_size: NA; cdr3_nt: TGTGCCAGCAGCTCGGGGACCGGGGAGCTGTTTTTT; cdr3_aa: CASSSGTGELFF
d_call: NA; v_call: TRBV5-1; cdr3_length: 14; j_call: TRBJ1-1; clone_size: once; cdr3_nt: TGCGCCAGCAGCCCGGGGGGGCAGTATACTGAAGCTTTCTTT; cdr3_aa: CASSPGGQYTEAFF
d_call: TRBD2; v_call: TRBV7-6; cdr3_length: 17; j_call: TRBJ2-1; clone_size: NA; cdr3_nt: TGTGCCAGCAGCTTCCCACGTAGCGGGAGGACCGACAATGAGCAGTTCTTC; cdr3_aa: CASSFPRSGRTDNEQFF
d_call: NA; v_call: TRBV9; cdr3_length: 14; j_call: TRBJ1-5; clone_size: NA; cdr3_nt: TGTGCCAGCAGCCGGTCAGGAATTAATCAGCCCCAGCATTTT; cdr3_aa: CASSRSGINQPQHF
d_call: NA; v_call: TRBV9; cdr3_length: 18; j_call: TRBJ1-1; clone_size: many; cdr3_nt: TGTGCCAGCAGCTCCCAACCCGGACAGTCCTCAGGGGTCACTGAAGCTTTCTTT; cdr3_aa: CASSSQPGQSSGVTEAFF
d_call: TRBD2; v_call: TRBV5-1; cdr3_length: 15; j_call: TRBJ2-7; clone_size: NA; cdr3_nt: TGCGCCAGCAGCTTGGGCGGGAGCGGGACCTACGAGCAGTACTTC; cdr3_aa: CASSLGGSGTYEQYF
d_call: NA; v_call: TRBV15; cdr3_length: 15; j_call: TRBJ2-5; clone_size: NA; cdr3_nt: TGTGCCACCAGCAGAGATCAGGGGGGTTGGGAGACCCAGTACTTC; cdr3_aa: CATSRDQGGWETQYF
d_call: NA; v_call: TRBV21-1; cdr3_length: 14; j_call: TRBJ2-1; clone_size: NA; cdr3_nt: TGTGCCAGCAGCAAAGAGGAGGCGCCCAATGAGCAGTTCTTC; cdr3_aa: CASSKEEAPNEQFF
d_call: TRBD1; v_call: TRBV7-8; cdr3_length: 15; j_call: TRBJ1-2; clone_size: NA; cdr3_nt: TGTGCCAGCAGCTTAATCACAGGGGGTAACTATGGCTACACCTTC; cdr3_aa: CASSLITGGNYGYTF
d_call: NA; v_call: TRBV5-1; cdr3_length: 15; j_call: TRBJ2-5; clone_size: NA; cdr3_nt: TGCGCCAGCAGCTCGGACGGGAGAGACCGGGAGACCCAGTACTTC; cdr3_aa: CASSSDGRDRETQYF
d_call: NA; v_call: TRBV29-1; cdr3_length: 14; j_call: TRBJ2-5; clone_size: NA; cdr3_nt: TGCAGCGTTACGGCCCACAGGGCCCAAGAGACCCAGTACTTC; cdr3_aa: CSVTAHRAQETQYF
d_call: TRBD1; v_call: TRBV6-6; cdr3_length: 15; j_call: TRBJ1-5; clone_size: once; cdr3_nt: TGTGCCAGCAGTTACTCTCAGGGGGCAAACCAGCCCCAGCATTTT; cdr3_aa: CASSYSQGANQPQHF
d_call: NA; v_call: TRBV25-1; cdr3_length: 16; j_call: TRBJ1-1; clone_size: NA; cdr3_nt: TGTGCCAGCAGTGCCCCCCGGACGGGAGGGAACACTGAAGCTTTCTTT; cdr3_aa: CASSAPRTGGNTEAFF
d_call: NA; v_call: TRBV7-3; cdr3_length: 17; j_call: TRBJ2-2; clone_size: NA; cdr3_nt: TGTGCCAGCAGCTTCCAGCCCCTGGGAGCGAACACCGGGGAGCTGTTTTTT; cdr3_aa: CASSFQPLGANTGELFF
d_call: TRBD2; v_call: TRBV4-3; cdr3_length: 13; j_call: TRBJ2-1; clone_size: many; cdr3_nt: TGCGCCAGCAGCCAAGATATGCGGGAGGAGCAGTTCTTC; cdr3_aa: CASSQDMREEQFF
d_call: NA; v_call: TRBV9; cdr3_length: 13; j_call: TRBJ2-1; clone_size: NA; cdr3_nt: TGTGCCAGCAGCGTAGCAAGCATGCATGAGCAGTTCTTC; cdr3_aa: CASSVASMHEQFF
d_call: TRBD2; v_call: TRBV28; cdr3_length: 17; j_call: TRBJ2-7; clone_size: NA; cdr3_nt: TGTGCCAGCAGTTCGCCAGCGGGGGGCCCCAGGGCCTACGAGCAGTACTTC; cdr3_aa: CASSSPAGGPRAYEQYF
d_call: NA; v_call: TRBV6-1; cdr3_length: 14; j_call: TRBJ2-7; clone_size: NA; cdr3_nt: TGTGCCAGCAGCGCCTCTCGGGATTCCTACGAGCAGTACTTC; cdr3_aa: CASSASRDSYEQYF
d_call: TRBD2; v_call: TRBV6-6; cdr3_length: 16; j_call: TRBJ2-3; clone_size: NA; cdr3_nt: TGTGCCAGCAGTCACCGAAGCGGGAGGGGGAGAGATACGCAGTATTTT; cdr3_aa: CASSHRSGRGRDTQYF
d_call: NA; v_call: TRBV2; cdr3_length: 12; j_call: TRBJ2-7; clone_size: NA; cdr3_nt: TGTGCCAGCAGCCCTCGGGAGTACGAGCAGTACTTC; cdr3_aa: CASSPREYEQYF
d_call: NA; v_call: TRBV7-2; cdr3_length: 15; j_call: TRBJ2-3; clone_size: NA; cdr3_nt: TGTGCCAGCAGCTTAGCCCCACTACGCACAGATACGCAGTATTTT; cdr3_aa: CASSLAPLRTDTQYF
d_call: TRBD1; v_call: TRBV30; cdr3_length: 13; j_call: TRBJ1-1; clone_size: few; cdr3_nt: TGTGCCTGGAGTCGACAGGGAGCTACTGAAGCTTTCTTT; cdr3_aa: CAWSRQGATEAFF
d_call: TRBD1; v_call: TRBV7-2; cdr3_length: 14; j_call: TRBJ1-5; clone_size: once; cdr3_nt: TGTGCCAGCAGCTTATGGGACAGGGATCAGCCCCAGCATTTT; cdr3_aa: CASSLWDRDQPQHF
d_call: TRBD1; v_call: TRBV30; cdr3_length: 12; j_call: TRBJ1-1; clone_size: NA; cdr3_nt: TGTGCCTGCAACACAGGGGGGACTGAAGCTTTCTTT; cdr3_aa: CACNTGGTEAFF
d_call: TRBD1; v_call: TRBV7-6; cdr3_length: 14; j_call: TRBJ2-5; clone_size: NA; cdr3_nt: TGTGCCAGCAGCTCCGGGACAGGGATGGAGACCCAGTACTTC; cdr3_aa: CASSSGTGMETQYF
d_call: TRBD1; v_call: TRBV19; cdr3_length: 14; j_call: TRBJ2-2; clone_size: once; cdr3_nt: TGTGCCAGTACCGGAACAGGGGACACCGGGGAGCTGTTTTTT; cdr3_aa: CASTGTGDTGELFF